This entry lists 27 T cell receptor beta chains sequenced from one sample in a study of CD4 and CD8 cells across lung adenocarcinoma regions. MiXCR, run by TCRdb on the PCR reads, gives a single entry per CDR3 protein. The table records 20,000 to 30,000 distinct CDR3 sequences, approximately 51% of them present only once. The sequenced sample consisted of CD8+ T cells from the center of a lung tumor. All receptors come from a male donor with lung adenocarcinoma. The CD4 and CD8 labels of this study may be unreliable.

V usage is TRBV6-1 and J usage is TRBJ2-2, with 7 bases aligning to TRBD1. Germline V lookup: CDR1 MNHNS, CDR2 SASEGT. The V segment lost 6 bases and the J segment 12 bases; nucleotides outside the gene matches: 16. The CDR3 loop spans 15 amino acids. The chain's CDR3 is CASSGQAESTDKLFF. As DNA, the CDR3 is TGTGCCAGCAGCGGACAGGCTGAGAGCACCGATAAGCTGTTTTTT.

In DNA form, the CDR3 reads TGTTCTAGCGGGCTAGGAGGCCGTGACCCAGATACGCAGTACTTC. Protein: CSSGLGGRDPDTQYF. The chain uses TRBV7-2 and TRBJ2-3, with 8 bases aligning to TRBD2. The DNA end lines up better with TRBJ2-7; the J call may be wrong. The CDR3 contains 15 residues. CDR1 is SGHTA, CDR2 FQGNSA, per germline.

This clonotype has just a few counts. The chain links TRBV4-2 to TRBJ2-3, with 10 bases lining up with TRBD2. The CDR3 is made up of 20 amino acids. V shed 0 bases and J 2 bases; nucleotides not matched to a gene: 14. Germline CDR1 is LGHNA and CDR2 is YNFKEQ. CDR3 DNA sequence: TGTGCCAGCAGCCAAGATCGCCCCGGACTAGCGGTAGAATCCACAGATACGCAGTATTTT. Translated: CASSQDRPGLAVESTDTQYF.

In the case of this clonotype: A junction boundary mismatches the germline segment, possibly from a read error. The rearrangement uses TRBV10-1 and TRBJ2-4; 8 bases agree with TRBD1. The CDR3 extends over 15 amino acids. CDR1 is WNHNN, CDR2 SYGVQD, per germline (reference sequence). CDR3: CASSEWQGATDTQYF. DNA of the CDR3: TGCGCCAGCAGTGAGTGGCAGGGGGCCACGGATACTCAGTATTTC.

The chain carries TRBV6-1 and TRBJ1-3; D is perhaps TRBD1 (5 bases). The CDR3 consists of 16 residues. From germline, CDR1 is MNHNS and CDR2 SASEGT. The ends were cut back, 1 base at V and 2 bases at J, with 12 bases in the middle. CDR3 region: CASSEEGRWTGNTIYF. The CDR3 bases are TGTGCCAGCAGTGAAGAGGGGAGGTGGACTGGAAACACCATATATTTT.

J is TRBJ2-3 and V is TRBV6-1; 8 bases line up with TRBD1. The CDR3 length is 18 residues. V was pared by 3 bases and J by 9 bases, with 20 bases of the junction left unmatched. CDR1 MNHNS and CDR2 SASEGT come from the germline V gene. The CDR3 loop reads CASSDAPSQGAEKETQYF. The CDR3 DNA follows: TGTGCCAGCAGTGACGCCCCTTCGCAGGGGGCGGAGAAAGAGACGCAGTATTTT.

This chain uses TRBV6-1 with TRBJ2-4, with TRBD2 matching 7 bases. CDR1 MNHNS and CDR2 SASEGT come from the germline V gene. V lost 4 bases and J lost 13; bases outside the gene matches: 19. The CDR3 has 16 amino acids. Here the CDR3 DNA reads TGTGCCAGCAGTGGGGCCGGGGGAGGGGATCGAGATACGCAGTACTTC. Translating gives CASSGAGGGDRDTQYF.

This clonotype was observed a handful of times. The chain combines TRBV27 with TRBJ2-5; TRBD2 matches at 12 bases. Germline assignment: CDR1 MNHEY and CDR2 SMNVEV (reference sequence). The CDR3 is 16 amino acids. Trimming cost V 3 bases and J 11 bases; bases outside gene matches: 13. The CDR3 DNA follows: TGTGCCAGCAGTTTTGGGACTAGCGGGCCGAGGGGGGAGCAGTACTTC. Translating it yields CASSFGTSGPRGEQYF.

The chain recombines TRBV6-1 with TRBJ2-4, with 13 bases identical to TRBD2. J lost 8 bases, V lost 2 bases, and 6 bases had no gene match. The CDR3 spans 16 residues. CDR1 MNHNS and CDR2 SASEGT come from the germline V gene. The CDR3 reads CASSETSGGASDIQYF. The CDR3 nucleotides read TGTGCCAGCAGTGAAACTAGCGGGGGGGCCTCGGACATTCAGTACTTC.

The sample holds a few counts of this clonotype. The chain joins TRBV10-2 to TRBJ1-6, with unresolved D. Trimming left V 2 bases short and J 0 bases short, with 5 bases between. The CDR3 runs 15 residues. The germline V gene encodes CDR1 WSHSY and CDR2 SAAADI. The CDR3 bases are TGCGCCAGCAGTGAGGACACCTCCTATAATTCACCCCTCCACTTT. It is translated as CASSEDTSYNSPLHF.

The sample holds one count of this clonotype. This chain joins TRBV27 and TRBJ2-4, with 7 bases identical to TRBD1. CDR1 and CDR2 (germline): MNHEY, SMNVEV (reference sequence). This CDR3 spans 17 amino acids. The CDR3 sequence is CACSKGLGGCAQDIQYF. CDR3 in DNA: TGTGCTTGCAGTAAGGGGCTAGGGGGCTGTGCCCAAGACATTCAGTACTTC.

Comments on this clonotype: The junction departs from the called germline gene at one end, perhaps through a read error. The V call is TRBV28, the J call TRBJ2-5, with D possibly being TRBD1 or TRBD2 (6 bases each). Looked up from germline, CDR1 is MDHEN and CDR2 is SYDVKM. The CDR3 loop spans 16 amino acids. CDR3 DNA: TGTGCCAGCGGGGGGTTGGGGGGCCGGGACGCAGAGACGCAGTACTTT. Encoded protein: CASGGLGGRDAETQYF.

The chain is built from TRBV27 and TRBJ2-3; D possibly matches TRBD1 or TRBD2 (6 bases each). The CDR3 contains 15 residues. The V gene lost 11 bases and the J gene lost 9 bases, with 27 bases spanning the gap. Germline-derived CDR1 and CDR2 are MNHEY and SMNVEV (reference sequence). The CDR3 region is CAGGLGGPGKETQYF. The DNA of the CDR3 is TGTGCCGGGGGCCTCGGGGGCCCTGGCAAAGAGACGCAGTATTTT.

There are a few counts of this clonotype. The chain is built from TRBV6-1 and TRBJ2-3, with 10 bases identical to TRBD2. Germline CDR1 is MNHNS and CDR2 is SASEGT. The CDR3 has 17 residues. V lost 6 bases and J lost 0; bases outside the gene matches: 9. In nucleotides, the CDR3 is TGTGCCAGCAGGACGGCCGGACTAGCGGTTAGCACAGATACGCAGTATTTT. Amino acids: CASRTAGLAVSTDTQYF.

In its sample, this clonotype was seen a few times. The gene calls are TRBV25-1 and TRBJ1-4; perhaps TRBD1 as D (5 bases). Between the trimmed V and J ends, which lost 1 base and 6 bases, there was a span of 12 bases. This CDR3 is 15 amino acids long. Germline V CDR1 and CDR2: MGHDK, SYGVNS. The CDR3 loop reads CASSELGAGDEKLFF. The CDR3 region has the DNA TGTGCCAGCAGTGAATTAGGGGCAGGTGATGAAAAACTGTTTTTT.

This clonotype was detected a few times. V gene TRBV12-3 or TRBV12-4 combines with J gene TRBJ1-1; 7 nucleotides line up with TRBD1. CDR3 length equals 13 residues. Trimming took 4 bases from V and 8 from J; bases not matched to a gene: 7. The CDR3 region is CASSSSGGREAFF. In nucleotides, the CDR3 is TGTGCCAGCAGTTCTTCAGGGGGGAGGGAAGCTTTCTTT.

This chain links TRBV9 with TRBJ2-1; D possibly uses TRBD1 or TRBD2 (5 bases each). Germline-derived CDR1 and CDR2 are SGDLS and YYNGEE. The CDR3 has 14 residues. Deletions cut 1 base from V and 8 bases from J, with 13 bases between. The CDR3 here is CASSVRLARDEQFF. CDR3 DNA: TGTGCCAGCAGCGTAAGGCTAGCCAGGGATGAGCAGTTCTTC.

In the case of this clonotype: An end of the junction does not agree with germline; a read error may underlie this. The rearrangement joins TRBV6-1 to TRBJ2-3, with D possibly matching TRBD1 (6 bases). The CDR3 is 16 residues long. CDR1 and CDR2 (germline): MNHNS, SASEGT. The CDR3 region is CASSGAGAGDRDTQYF. In DNA form, the CDR3 reads TGTGCCAGCAGTGGAGCCGGGGCAGGGGACCGGGATACCCAGTATTTC.

This clonotype has just a few counts. The rearrangement links TRBV6-1 to TRBJ2-1, with TRBD2 matching over 8 bases. The CDR3 sequence is 15 residues long. In germline, CDR1 is MNHNS, CDR2 SASEGT. The ends lost 7 bases at V and 0 bases at J; junction bases unmatched: 5. Written as DNA, the CDR3 is TGTGCCAGCACCACAGCGGGAGTCTCCTACAATGAGCAGTTCTTC. This translates into CASTTAGVSYNEQFF.

There are many counts of this clonotype. This may come from a read error, since a much larger clone is one base off. The rearrangement uses TRBV6-5 and TRBJ2-1, with D possibly being TRBD2 (6 bases). V gave up 2 bases and J gave up 13 bases, with 15 bases separating them. Germline V gene sequence: CDR1 MNHEY, CDR2 SVGAGI. The CDR3 runs to 13 residues. The CDR3 DNA reads TGTGCCAGCAGTTACGGGGCTCGGGAGACCCAGTTCTTC. Translation: CASSYGARETQFF.

Notes on this clonotype: The junction departs from germline at one end; a sequencing error may be responsible. The V call is TRBV10-2, the J call TRBJ2-1, with D perhaps matching TRBD1 (5 bases). CDR1 WSHSY and CDR2 SAAADI come from the germline V gene. This CDR3 spans 13 amino acids. CDR3 sequence reads: CARGLSTGDMQYF. The CDR3 DNA sequence: TGCGCCAGGGGGCTGTCAACCGGAGACATGCAGTATTTC.

The V and J genes are TRBV6-5 and TRBJ2-3, with D tentatively TRBD1 (6 bases). Germline CDR1 and CDR2: MNHEY and SVGAGI. Trimming removed 9 bases at V and 9 bases at J, with 25 bases between. This CDR3 contains 15 residues. CDR3 loop: CARGYGAGDKETQYF. The CDR3 DNA is TGTGCCAGGGGTTACGGGGCCGGGGACAAAGAGACGCAGTATTTT.

About this clonotype: A read error may account for a junction end that differs from germline. This rearrangement joins TRBV6-1 to TRBJ2-5, with D tentatively TRBD2 (7 bases). CDR1 is MNHNS, CDR2 SASEGT, per germline. CDR3 size: 16 residues. The CDR3 is CASGGVGGRGKETQYF. DNA of the CDR3: TGTGCCAGCGGGGGGGTGGGGGGCCGAGGGAAAGAGACCCAGTACTTT.

By sample share, this clonotype is medium-sized. The CDR3 region has the DNA TGTGCCAGCAGCTTGGGCGGGATTGGTGCAGATACGCAGTATTTT. It codes for CASSLGGIGADTQYF. The chain employs TRBV6-6 and TRBJ2-3; a weak D match, TRBD2 (6 bases). The germline V and J ends were trimmed by 6 bases and 4 bases, with 17 bases remaining between them. The CDR3 sequence is 15 residues long. From germline, CDR1 is MNHNY and CDR2 SVGAGI (reference sequence).

Note on this clonotype: The junction differs from germline at one of its ends, possibly a read error. This chain uses TRBV12-3 or TRBV12-4 with TRBJ2-5, with D possibly being TRBD1 (7 bases). The CDR3 has 17 amino acids. This CDR3 is CASRRGLGGGGQETQYF. CDR3 nucleotide sequence: TGTGCCAGCAGGAGGGGGCTCGGGGGCGGTGGCCAAGAGACGCAGTACTTC.

J is TRBJ1-5 and V is TRBV6-6; no firm D call. The V end was cut by 8 bases, the J end by 2 bases, with 10 bases between. The CDR3 covers 13 residues. The germline V gene has CDR1 MNHNY and CDR2 SVGAGI (reference sequence). DNA for the CDR3: TGTGCCAGCGGAGTTAGGGGCAATCAGCCCCAGCATTTT. This gives the protein CASGVRGNQPQHF.

With regard to this clonotype: The junction does not match germline at one end; this may be a read error. The V and J genes are TRBV6-1 and TRBJ2-3, with 8 bases identical to TRBD1. The CDR3 totals 13 residues. The germline V gene has CDR1 MNHNS and CDR2 SASEGT. CDR3 DNA: TGCGCCAGGGGGCGGAGAGGCACAGATACTCAGTATTTT. It encodes CARGRRGTDTQYF.